The 16 T cell receptor beta chains below come from one sample, sequenced in a study of blood T cell repertoires in COVID-19. Sequenced by immunoSEQ multiplex PCR; TCRdb stores in-frame clones only, minus some. The table lists about 380,000 clones, 70% to 90% of them singletons, with more than 0.95% in the top ten. The sequencing sample was made of PBMCs or T cells enriched from blood (not recorded which). All receptors derive from a woman under 30 who had recovered from COVID-19.

This chain links TRBV6-2 or TRBV6-3 with TRBJ1-2; 11 bases match TRBD1. Looked up from germline, CDR1 is MNHEY and CDR2 is SVGEGT. The CDR3 is made up of 17 amino acids. V lost 5 bases to trimming and J lost 0 bases; unmatched junction nucleotides: 8. The CDR3 DNA reads as TGTGCCAGCAGTCCCGGGACAGGGGGACCTACTAACTATGGCTACACCTTC. It yields the protein CASSPGTGGPTNYGYTF.

The chain employs TRBV6-5 and TRBJ1-2; 7 nucleotides match TRBD1. With 7 bases clipped from V and 6 bases from J, the junction kept 5 bases outside the gene matches. The CDR3 contains 12 residues. The germline V gene has CDR1 MNHEY and CDR2 SVGAGI. The CDR3 DNA reads TGTGCCAGCAAGAAGGGGGCGGATGGCTACACCTTC. Translated, it gives CASKKGADGYTF.

The chain is built from TRBV7-9 and TRBJ2-2; 14 positions agree with TRBD2. The CDR3 extends over 16 amino acids. CDR1 is SEHNR and CDR2 is FQNEAQ in the germline V gene (reference sequence). The V gene end was trimmed by 5 bases and the J gene end by 6 bases; junction bases not matched to a gene: 5. The CDR3 coding sequence is TGTGCCAGCAGCAGGACTAGCGGGGGGTTCCCCGGGGAGCTGTTTTTT. Residues: CASSRTSGGFPGELFF.

V usage is TRBV30 and J usage is TRBJ2-4, with D possibly being TRBD1 (6 bases). Trimming removed 5 bases from V and 0 bases from J, with 11 bases in between. This CDR3 has 14 amino acids. CDR1 is GTSNPN, CDR2 SVGIG, per germline (reference sequence). The CDR3 spells CAWSEGVAKNIQYF. The CDR3 DNA is TGTGCCTGGTCTGAGGGGGTAGCCAAAAACATTCAGTACTTC.

The chain uses TRBV9 and TRBJ2-3; a possible D gene is TRBD2 (6 bases). Trimming pared 2 bases from V and 2 bases from J, leaving 12 bases between. This CDR3 has 15 amino acids. CDR1 and CDR2 (germline): SGDLS, YYNGEE. The CDR3 spells CASSVLAVPTDTQYF. The CDR3 DNA follows: TGTGCCAGCAGCGTCTTAGCGGTCCCCACAGATACGCAGTATTTT. Full variable domain (remainder filled in from reference TRBV9 and TRBJ2-3): DSGVTQTPKHLITATGQRVTLRCSPRSGDLSVYWYQQSLDQGLQFLIQYYNGEERAKGNILERFSAQQFPDLHSELNLSSLELGDSALYFCASSVLAVPTDTQYFGPGTRLTVL.

This chain joins TRBV29-1 and TRBJ1-3; no reliable D call. Germline CDR1 and CDR2: SQVTM and ANQGSEA. The CDR3 spans 11 residues. Trimming left V 3 bases short and J 4 bases short, with 4 bases between. This chain's CDR3 is CSVDRGNTIYF. DNA of the CDR3: TGCAGCGTTGACCGGGGAAACACCATATATTTT.

V gene TRBV29-1 combines with J gene TRBJ1-4, with 8 nucleotides matching TRBD1. There are 13 residues in the CDR3. V gave up 6 bases and J gave up 7 bases; unmatched junction bases: 7. The germline CDR1 and CDR2 sequences are SQVTM and ANQGSEA. The CDR3 coding sequence is TGCAGCGTGGGAGGCCAGGGGGCTGAAAAACTGTTTTTT. As protein: CSVGGQGAEKLFF.

The chain joins TRBV5-8 to TRBJ2-3; D possibly corresponds to TRBD2 (6 bases). Germline V gene sequence: CDR1 SGHTS, CDR2 YDEGEE. This CDR3 spans 19 amino acids. Between the trimmed V and J ends, which lost 1 base and 0 bases, there was a span of 21 bases. The CDR3 DNA is TGTGCCAGCAGCTTGCTTCTTTTCTTTGGAGGGGATAGCACAGATACGCAGTATTTT. This gives the protein CASSLLLFFGGDSTDTQYF.

The chain combines TRBV5-1 with TRBJ2-1; TRBD2 aligns across 9 bases. Germline V CDR1 and CDR2: SGHRS, YFSETQ. V was clipped by 7 bases and J by 7 bases; unmatched bases: 6. The CDR3 covers 13 residues. The CDR3 protein is CASWASGINEQFF. The CDR3 coding sequence is TGCGCCAGCTGGGCTAGCGGGATAAATGAGCAGTTCTTC.

V usage is TRBV11-1 and J usage is TRBJ2-5, with D hard to call. Germline V lookup: CDR1 SGHAT, CDR2 FQDESV (reference sequence). This CDR3 has 15 amino acids. The V and J ends lost 1 base and 3 bases respectively, with 12 bases between them. For the CDR3, the DNA is TGTGCCAGCAGCTTAGAGTTGGCAGGCGAAGAGACCCAGTACTTC. As protein: CASSLELAGEETQYF.

Here the CDR3 reads CASSERWGDTEAFF. The CDR3 DNA reads TGTGCCAGCAGCGAGAGGTGGGGGGACACTGAAGCTTTCTTT. This sequence joins TRBV6-5 and TRBJ1-1; the D gene is possibly TRBD1 (5 bases). CDR1 MNHEY and CDR2 SVGAGI come from the germline V gene. The germline V and J ends were trimmed by 6 bases and 3 bases, with 14 bases remaining between them. This CDR3 spans 14 amino acids.

This chain connects TRBV6-5 to TRBJ1-5, with 10 nucleotides matching TRBD1. CDR1 and CDR2 (germline): MNHEY, SVGAGI. V lost 7 bases, J lost 4 bases, and 7 bases stayed unmatched. CDR3 length: 15 amino acids. The CDR3 loop reads CASNQGQGENQPQHF. Here the CDR3 DNA reads TGTGCCAGCAACCAAGGACAGGGGGAAAATCAGCCCCAGCATTTT.

This chain links TRBV30 with TRBJ1-3, with D possibly being TRBD1 (5 bases). Trimming left V 3 bases short and J 0 bases short, with 12 bases between. Germline V CDR1 and CDR2: GTSNPN, SVGIG (reference sequence). This CDR3 spans 15 amino acids. CDR3 sequence reads: CAWSPGGVSGNTIYF. CDR3 coding DNA: TGTGCCTGGAGCCCGGGGGGGGTCTCTGGAAACACCATATATTTT.

V is TRBV27 and J is TRBJ1-5; TRBD1 might be the D (5 bases). Germline V gene sequence: CDR1 MNHEY, CDR2 SMNVEV (reference sequence). With 3 bases removed from V and 7 bases from J, the gap between germline ends came to 13 bases. The CDR3 loop spans 14 amino acids. The CDR3 bases are TGTGCCAGCAGTTTGCGGGGGAAGGGACAGCCCCAGCATTTT. Residues: CASSLRGKGQPQHF.

The CDR3 region is CATSSLIGQPQHF. The CDR3 DNA sequence: TGTGCCACCAGCAGCTTGATCGGGCAGCCCCAGCATTTT. V gene TRBV15 combines with J gene TRBJ1-5; D remains ambiguous. The V and J ends lost 3 bases and 7 bases respectively, with 10 bases between them. The CDR3 length is 13 residues. The V gene's germline CDR1 is LNHNV and CDR2 YYDKDF (reference sequence).

This clone was found a few times. V gene TRBV6-6 combines with J gene TRBJ1-5, with TRBD1 matching 12 bases. Germline V CDR1 and CDR2: MNHNY, SVGAGI (reference sequence). Trimming removed 5 bases from V and 2 bases from J; junction bases left unmatched: 13. The CDR3 runs to 19 residues. CDR3 in DNA: TGTGCCAGCAGTCCCTACGGGACAGGGGGCGCTTGGGGCAATCAGCCCCAGCATTTT. This sequence encodes CASSPYGTGGAWGNQPQHF.